These T cell receptor beta chains were read from a single sample in a study of OX40 agonist ivuxolimab in advanced cancers. The table came from immunoSEQ multiplex PCR; TCRdb's copy has only in-frame clones and leaves some out. Of roughly 110,000 clones detected, roughly nine tenths appear once; the ten largest clones hold approximately 0.49%. This specimen was CD4+ or CD8+ T cells sorted from blood, taken in a trial of the OX40 agonist ivuxolimab. These receptors were obtained from an adult with an advanced solid tumor such as melanoma, head and neck, liver or kidney cancer. CDR3s include the opening cysteine and the closing phenylalanine or tryptophan. Each record gives: D gene, V gene, J gene, clone size, CDR3 protein, CDR3 DNA. A D gene is named only where the DNA matches it firmly. Clone size, where shown, is once, few, many, or a class for clones that have expanded.

D gene: -; V gene: TRBV10-3; J gene: TRBJ1-1; clone size: -; CDR3 protein: CASKPTLQNTEAFF; CDR3 DNA: TGTGCCAGCAAGCCGACTTTACAGAACACTGAAGCTTTCTTT
D gene: TRBD2; V gene: TRBV4-1; J gene: TRBJ2-1; clone size: once; CDR3 protein: CASSRSAVTSGANNEQFF; CDR3 DNA: TGCGCCAGCAGCCGGAGTGCGGTGACTAGCGGAGCTAACAATGAGCAGTTCTTC
D gene: -; V gene: TRBV6-1; J gene: TRBJ2-7; clone size: -; CDR3 protein: CASSEVRGGEYF; CDR3 DNA: TGTGCCAGCAGTGAAGTCAGGGGGGGCGAGTACTTC
D gene: TRBD1; V gene: TRBV27; J gene: TRBJ2-7; clone size: -; CDR3 protein: CASSLGPTGTYEQYF; CDR3 DNA: TGTGCCAGCAGTTTAGGGCCGACAGGGACCTACGAGCAGTACTTC
D gene: -; V gene: TRBV30; J gene: TRBJ1-2; clone size: -; CDR3 protein: CAWSVHGSRGYTF; CDR3 DNA: TGTGCCTGGAGTGTTCATGGGTCTCGTGGCTACACCTTC
D gene: -; V gene: TRBV18; J gene: TRBJ2-5; clone size: -; CDR3 protein: CASSPGSRETQYF; CDR3 DNA: TGTGCCAGCTCACCAGGGTCTCGTGAGACCCAGTACTTC
D gene: -; V gene: TRBV10-3; J gene: TRBJ1-2; clone size: -; CDR3 protein: CAISSGTDYGYTF; CDR3 DNA: TGTGCCATCAGTAGCGGGACGGACTATGGCTACACCTTC
D gene: TRBD1; V gene: TRBV28; J gene: TRBJ1-5; clone size: -; CDR3 protein: CASSLPGGEFQPQHF; CDR3 DNA: TGTGCCAGCAGTTTACCAGGGGGTGAGTTCCAGCCCCAGCATTTT
D gene: -; V gene: TRBV7-2; J gene: TRBJ2-5; clone size: -; CDR3 protein: CASSLSGGQETQYF; CDR3 DNA: TGTGCCAGCAGCTTAAGTGGGGGCCAAGAGACCCAGTACTTC
D gene: -; V gene: TRBV6-5; J gene: TRBJ2-7; clone size: -; CDR3 protein: CASIGGGVYEQYF; CDR3 DNA: TGTGCCAGCATAGGCGGCGGGGTCTACGAGCAGTACTTC
D gene: TRBD1; V gene: TRBV6-6; J gene: TRBJ2-5; clone size: -; CDR3 protein: CASSYTGQGVETQYF; CDR3 DNA: TGTGCCAGCAGTTACACGGGACAGGGGGTAGAGACCCAGTACTTC
D gene: -; V gene: TRBV28; J gene: TRBJ1-1; clone size: -; CDR3 protein: CASSLTGAQDTEAFF; CDR3 DNA: TGTGCCAGCAGTTTAACGGGGGCGCAGGACACTGAAGCTTTCTTT
D gene: -; V gene: TRBV29-1; J gene: TRBJ1-2; clone size: few; CDR3 protein: CSVERGNYGYTF; CDR3 DNA: TGCAGCGTTGAGCGGGGGAACTATGGCTACACCTTC
D gene: TRBD1; V gene: TRBV7-8; J gene: TRBJ1-2; clone size: -; CDR3 protein: CASSRTDRGSYGYTF; CDR3 DNA: TGTGCCAGCAGCCGAACGGACAGGGGGTCCTATGGCTACACCTTC
D gene: TRBD1; V gene: TRBV19; J gene: TRBJ2-3; clone size: -; CDR3 protein: CASSGQGANTDTQYF; CDR3 DNA: TGTGCCAGTAGCGGACAGGGGGCTAACACAGATACGCAGTATTTT
D gene: -; V gene: TRBV11-2; J gene: TRBJ1-5; clone size: -; CDR3 protein: CASSQPPFNQPQHF; CDR3 DNA: TGTGCCAGCAGCCAACCCCCCTTTAATCAGCCCCAGCATTTT
D gene: -; V gene: TRBV7-2; J gene: TRBJ1-2; clone size: -; CDR3 protein: CASSSTPFYGYTF; CDR3 DNA: TGTGCCAGCAGTTCAACCCCCTTTTATGGCTACACCTTC
D gene: -; V gene: TRBV29-1; J gene: TRBJ2-3; clone size: -; CDR3 protein: CSVEDPLWRTDTQYF; CDR3 DNA: TGCAGCGTTGAAGATCCTCTGTGGAGGACAGATACGCAGTATTTT
D gene: TRBD1; V gene: TRBV10-3; J gene: TRBJ2-3; clone size: -; CDR3 protein: CAISGTPGQGAKDTQYF; CDR3 DNA: TGTGCCATCAGTGGTACACCGGGACAGGGGGCGAAAGATACGCAGTATTTT